These 18 T cell receptor beta chains were all obtained from the same sample, sequenced in a study of cytomegalovirus exposure and HLA in healthy donors. Using immunoSEQ multiplex PCR, the repertoire was profiled, and TCRdb retains in-frame clones only, with some absent. The data show 150,000 to 200,000 clones, roughly 81% seen once. The sample taken for sequencing was PBMCs. Receptor source: a woman aged 25 to 45 in good health and CMV-seronegative.

CDR3 amino acids: CASRGRGSGEKLFF. CDR3 DNA: TGCGCCAGCAGGGGTAGGGGCTCGGGTGAAAAACTGTTTTTT. The chain couples TRBV10-2 to TRBJ1-4, with D perhaps matching TRBD1 (5 bases). CDR3 size: 14 residues. V was shortened by 6 bases and J by 7 bases, with 15 bases between the two germline ends. Germline CDR1 WSHSY, CDR2 SAAADI.

CDR3 DNA: TGTGCCAGCTCACTAACTTCAACTAATGAAAAACTGTTTTTT. Residues: CASSLTSTNEKLFF. The chain couples TRBV18 to TRBJ1-4; D is unresolved. This CDR3 has 14 amino acids. Germline values: CDR1 KGHSH, CDR2 LQKENI. Between the trimmed V and J ends, which lost 4 bases and 0 bases, there was a span of 6 bases.

J is TRBJ1-5 and V is TRBV4-2, with TRBD1 as a possible D gene (6 bases). Trimming left V 1 base short and J 6 bases short, with 16 bases between. This CDR3 region has 16 residues. CDR1 and CDR2 (germline): LGHNA, YNFKEQ. The CDR3 coding sequence is TGTGCCAGCAGCCAAGGCTACAGGGAAGGGGGTCAGCCCCAGCATTTT. It translates to CASSQGYREGGQPQHF.

The chain combines TRBV5-1 with TRBJ2-5, with 8 bases that match TRBD1. Trimming removed 4 bases from V and 1 base from J; junction bases left unmatched: 6. The germline gives CDR1 SGHRS, CDR2 YFSETQ. This CDR3 has 15 amino acids. The CDR3 sequence is CASSETGQGQETQYF. CDR3 coding DNA: TGCGCCAGCAGCGAAACCGGACAGGGCCAAGAGACCCAGTACTTC.

The genes are TRBV2 and TRBJ2-2; 13 bases map to TRBD2. V dropped 9 bases and J dropped 6; count of bases not matched to a gene: 7. In germline, CDR1 is SNHLY, CDR2 FYNNEI. This CDR3 is 15 amino acids long. This chain's CDR3 is CARTSGRDRAGELFF. The CDR3 DNA follows: TGTGCCAGAACTAGCGGGAGGGATAGAGCCGGGGAGCTGTTTTTT.

CDR3: CASSTQPGSNQPQHF. CDR3 nucleotide sequence: TGTGCCAGCAGTACTCAGCCGGGGAGCAATCAGCCCCAGCATTTT. V and J are TRBV6-5 and TRBJ1-5; D unclear. CDR1 and CDR2 (germline): MNHEY, SVGAGI. V dropped 5 bases and J dropped 1 base, with 12 bases sitting between them. This CDR3 contains 15 residues.

This clone showed up just once. The chain joins TRBV5-6 to TRBJ1-5, with 8 positions matching TRBD1. The V gene end was trimmed by 0 bases and the J gene end by 7 bases; junction bases not matched to a gene: 3. Germline lookup yields CDR1 SGHDT and CDR2 YYEEEE. The CDR3 runs 14 residues. Here the CDR3 reads CASSLATGGQPQHF. The CDR3 coding sequence is TGTGCCAGCAGCTTGGCTACAGGGGGGCAGCCCCAGCATTTT.

V and J are TRBV5-4 and TRBJ2-7; TRBD1 aligns across 7 bases. Germline V CDR1 and CDR2: SGHNT, YYREEE (reference sequence). The CDR3 loop spans 14 amino acids. The V segment lost 3 bases and the J segment 3 bases; nucleotides outside the gene matches: 6. CDR3: CASSSGQVDYEQYF. The DNA for the CDR3 is TGTGCCAGCAGCTCTGGACAGGTGGACTACGAGCAGTACTTC.

The count of this clone is one. The chain uses TRBV10-3 and TRBJ1-6; no clear D. The CDR3 is 16 residues long. CDR1 and CDR2 from the germline V gene are ENHRY and SYGVKD. V was cut by 2 bases and J by 10 bases, with 18 bases left in between. For the CDR3, the DNA is TGTGCCATCAGTGAGGGCCCCTCCAATGGTGCCTCACCCCTCCACTTT. Its translation is CAISEGPSNGASPLHF.

This chain connects TRBV2 to TRBJ2-5; 10 bases fit TRBD2. J gave up 5 bases and V 3 bases, and 9 bases lay outside the gene matches. The CDR3 sequence is 16 residues long. Germline values: CDR1 SNHLY, CDR2 FYNNEI. Here the CDR3 reads CASSDRSGRARETQYF. The CDR3 DNA reads as TGTGCCAGCAGTGATAGGAGCGGGAGGGCCCGGGAGACCCAGTACTTC. Based on the CDR3 plus reference TRBV2 and TRBJ2-5, the full variable domain is EPEVTQTPSHQVTQMGQEVILRCVPISNHLYFYWYRQILGQKVEFLVSFYNNEISEKSEIFDDQFSVERPDGSNFTLKIRSTKLEDSAMYFCASSDRSGRARETQYFGPGTRLLVL.

This rearrangement joins TRBV4-1 to TRBJ1-5, with unresolved D. The V end lost 1 base, the J end lost 6 bases, and 7 bases lay between the germline ends. Germline CDR1 is MGHRA and CDR2 is YSYEKL. The CDR3 loop spans 13 amino acids. CDR3 nucleotides: TGCGCCAGCAGCCAAGTGCGGGTTCAGCCCCAGCATTTT. Its protein is CASSQVRVQPQHF.

J is TRBJ1-1 and V is TRBV5-1; 9 bases fit TRBD1. In germline, CDR1 is SGHRS, CDR2 YFSETQ. CDR3 length equals 13 residues. V trimming: 7 bases; J trimming: 0 bases; junction bases outside the gene matches: 1. CDR3 coding DNA: TGCGCCAGCGGGACAGGGCTGAACACTGAAGCTTTCTTT. Amino acids: CASGTGLNTEAFF.

The rearrangement uses TRBV11-3 and TRBJ2-7; 10 positions agree with TRBD1. CDR1 and CDR2 from the germline V gene are SGHNT and YENEEA. This CDR3 has 17 amino acids. The V gene end was trimmed by 1 base and the J gene end by 2 bases; junction bases not matched to a gene: 8. The CDR3 coding sequence is TGTGCCAGCAGCTTAGGATCAGGGACAGGGGTCCCCTACGAGCAGTACTTC. Amino acids: CASSLGSGTGVPYEQYF.

The chain joins TRBV30 to TRBJ1-1; D is perhaps TRBD1 (6 bases). The CDR3 length is 15 residues. V gave up 4 bases and J gave up 4 bases, with 19 bases separating them. Per germline, CDR1 GTSNPN and CDR2 SVGIG (reference sequence). CDR3 bases: TGTGCCTGGACGAGCCCAGGGGTTCAGGGCACTGAAGCTTTCTTT. It yields the protein CAWTSPGVQGTEAFF.

The chain joins TRBV2 to TRBJ2-7; D unclear. Trimming took 1 base from V and 3 from J, leaving 7 bases between them. The CDR3 sequence is 13 residues long. Germline CDR1 reads SNHLY; CDR2 reads FYNNEI. The chain's CDR3 is CASSEGQDYEQYF. CDR3 bases: TGTGCCAGCAGTGAAGGCCAGGACTACGAGCAGTACTTC.

The V call is TRBV5-6, the J call TRBJ2-2, with 8 bases that match TRBD2. Germline V gene sequence: CDR1 SGHDT, CDR2 YYEEEE. The ends lost 3 bases at V and 5 bases at J; junction bases unmatched: 9. CDR3 length equals 16 residues. The CDR3 DNA sequence: TGTGCCAGCAGCTCGGATAGCGGGGTTGGAACCGGGGAGCTGTTTTTT. Protein: CASSSDSGVGTGELFF. Full variable domain (missing parts from reference TRBV5-6 and TRBJ2-2): DAGVTQSPTHLIKTRGQQVTLRCSPKSGHDTVSWYQQALGQGPQFIFQYYEEEERQRGNFPDRFSGHQFPNYSSELNVNALLLGDSALYLCASSSDSGVGTGELFFGEGSRLTVL.

The gene calls are TRBV9 and TRBJ2-3, with a weak D call TRBD2 (6 bases). Germline values: CDR1 SGDLS, CDR2 YYNGEE. The CDR3 loop spans 13 amino acids. The V and J ends lost 0 bases and 6 bases respectively, with 8 bases between them. The CDR3 region is CASSVGEDDTQYF. CDR3 DNA: TGTGCCAGCAGCGTAGGGGAGGACGATACGCAGTATTTT.

The chain recombines TRBV27 with TRBJ1-6, with TRBD1 identical over 8 bases. This CDR3 has 17 residues. Germline lookup yields CDR1 MNHEY and CDR2 SMNVEV (reference sequence). The V and J ends lost 5 bases and 3 bases, in that order; junction bases with no gene match: 9. Here the CDR3 reads CASSPRTGRYYNSPLHF. CDR3 nucleotides: TGTGCCAGCAGTCCCCGGACAGGGAGGTACTATAATTCACCCCTCCACTTT.